This T cell receptor beta chain appears in the sequencing data of a study of cytomegalovirus exposure and HLA in healthy donors (dated by TCRdb to the late 2010s). In the study overall: A later analysis indicated that the 120 validation repertoires were generated on the platform also employed for the 720 or so repertoires of the first cohort. The aim of the study was to test whether cataloging public T cell receptors could identify signatures of past pathogen exposure. Besides the first cohort of 666 subjects, a separate validation cohort made up of over 100 different subjects was used. High-throughput TCR immunosequencing, statistical association of individual TCRs with disease status, and machine learning were combined to predict cytomegalovirus infection status.

Note on this clone: This clone's antigen is unknown. No base quality values were provided; no much bigger clone lies one nucleotide off.

Broad study findings and their caveats: While some public TCRs were present in many individuals, most TCR sequences turned up only very rarely across donors. Of the cluster scores, roughly 95% were above 0 in a later analysis, which found that TCRs clustered in the first cohort also tended to co-occur in the 130 or so validation repertoires. The study gave a list of roughly 150 TCR beta chains associated with cytomegalovirus. Three of the identified cytomegalovirus-associated TCR beta chains were confirmed in vitro to be specific for cytomegalovirus antigens. The authors suggested that the approach could potentially be extended to other disease states and immunological phenotypes. All 120 or so repertoires were used to score co-occurrence in the validation cohort in a later analysis, because that analysis had no HLA typing for the cohort. The classifier was reported to diagnose cytomegalovirus status with high specificity and sensitivity in both the original and validation cohorts.

Sequences SGHRS (CDR1) and YFSETQ (CDR2) are obtained from the germline V gene. The CDR3 sequence holds 15 residues, the cysteine and phenylalanine included. Of the read, only the CDR3 DNA is kept; its 45 bases are in frame from base 1. From V the trimming removes 7 bases and from J it removes 4 bases, while the gene matches leave 8 bases of the junction unaccounted for. Libraries were built with the immunoSEQ multiplex PCR assay. Concerning the study's data processing: A statistical classification framework was built to diagnose cytomegalovirus status from the catalog of TCR beta chain sequences. The immuneACCESS repertoire file appears here via TCRdb, limited to in-frame rearrangements. These files lack a portion of the clones; in checked studies, under half of the deficit traces to unresolved V genes, and the cause of the others is not known. For V, J and clone size, that table is used; D and trimming come from the DNA. This sample is represented by roughly 130,000 clones; 88% of them were singletons. The top ten constitute approximately 1.3% of the sample.

The donors were included in the validation cohort of 120 subjects, a group kept apart from the roughly 670-subject first cohort. The source of this sequence is a young man in good health and CMV-seronegative. The sample was PBMCs. Recombination joined TRBV5-1 with TRBJ2-3; TRBD2 matches 11 bases in the middle. The sequence in DNA is TGCGCCAGCCACCTGACTAGCGGGATCCCAGATACGCAGTATTTT. Its product reads: CASHLTSGIPDTQYF.